The rows below give T cell receptor beta chains drawn from one sample of a study of neurological immune-mediated disorders. From the 5' RACE reads, TCRdb called clonotypes with MiXCR, one entry per CDR3 protein. The sample has more than 45,000 distinct CDR3 sequences, around 3.9% seen once. Sequenced sample: PBMCs. The receptors come from a man under 40 with multiple sclerosis. Both conserved end residues are part of each CDR3. The D gene is left open where the match is weak. Not all rows give a size; the values are once, few, many and, for expanded clones, a class.

>NA|many|TRBJ1-2|TRBV30
TGTGCCTGGAGAGGCAGGCCAGTGGGCTACACCTTC
CAWRGRPVGYTF
>TRBD2|many|TRBJ2-1|TRBV7-3
TGTGCCAGCAGCCTAGATCCGACTAGCGGGCTAAAGTCGAAGCAGTTCTTC
CASSLDPTSGLKSKQFF
>NA|many|TRBJ2-5|TRBV28
TGTGCCAGCACCCTCCCAGGGGACCACGGTTGGACCCAGTACTTC
CASTLPGDHGWTQYF
>NA|many|TRBJ2-7|TRBV10-2
TGCGCCAGCATCGTTAAGGAGGGCGCCTACGAGCAGTACTTC
CASIVKEGAYEQYF
>NA|NA|TRBJ2-1|TRBV18
TGTGCCAGCTCACCGCTGGAGGGTGTTGAGCAGTTCTTC
CASSPLEGVEQFF
>NA|many|TRBJ2-5|TRBV20-1
TGCAGTGCGCCGCAGGGCGCGGGAGAGACCCAGTACTTC
CSAPQGAGETQYF
>NA|many|TRBJ2-7|TRBV7-2
TGTGCCAGCAGCTTAAAGGAACGGGGATACGAGCAGTACTTC
CASSLKERGYEQYF
>TRBD1|many|TRBJ1-5|TRBV3-1
TGTGCCAGCAGCCAAGATGGGACAGGCGAAATGTTACATTTT
CASSQDGTGEMLHF
>TRBD2|many|TRBJ2-1|TRBV20-1
TGCAGTGCTAGAGACCCGCGGACTAGCGGGAGAGGTGAGCAGTTCTTC
CSARDPRTSGRGEQFF
>NA|many|TRBJ1-2|TRBV15
TGTGCCACCAGCAGAGAAGGGAATGGCTACACCTTC
CATSREGNGYTF
>TRBD1|many|TRBJ2-5|TRBV7-8
TGTGCCAGCAGCCAACAGGGGTCAGGGCAAGAGACCCAGTACTTC
CASSQQGSGQETQYF
>NA|many|TRBJ1-5|TRBV20-1
TGCAGTGCTAGAGTCCCGGGGGGATACAATCAGCCCCAGCATTTT
CSARVPGGYNQPQHF
>NA|many|TRBJ2-7|TRBV20-1
TGCAGTGCCACAACAGGTAGCCTCGCCTACGAGCAGTACTTC
CSATTGSLAYEQYF
>NA|many|TRBJ1-2|TRBV5-1
TGCGCCAGCAGCTTGGGAGGAAACTATGGCTACACCTTC
CASSLGGNYGYTF
>TRBD1|many|TRBJ2-7|TRBV5-1
TGCGCCAGCAGCCCGACAGGGGATTCCTACGAGCAGTACTTC
CASSPTGDSYEQYF
>NA|many|TRBJ2-2|TRBV10-3
TGTGCCATCATGAGGAGGGGAACACCGGGGGAGCTGTTTTTT
CAIMRRGTPGELFF
>TRBD2|many|TRBJ2-3|TRBV4-1
TGCGCCAGCAGCCACTCGAGCGGGGGGCATACAGATACGCAGTATTTT
CASSHSSGGHTDTQYF
>NA|NA|TRBJ1-5|TRBV6-1
TGTGCCAGCAGGGCCGGGAATCAGCCCCAGAATTTT
CASRAGNQPQNF
>TRBD1|many|TRBJ2-2|TRBV12-3/TRBV12-4
TGTGCCAGCAGTTTCTTAACAGGGGGCACCGGGGAGCTGTTTTTT
CASSFLTGGTGELFF
>NA|many|TRBJ2-5|TRBV18
TGTGCCAGCTCACCGGGACGGGCGCCAGAGACCCAGTACTTC
CASSPGRAPETQYF
>TRBD2|many|TRBJ2-1|TRBV5-1
TGCGCCAGCAGCTTGGTGCCTAGCGGGGGTTCCAATGAGCAGTTCTTC
CASSLVPSGGSNEQFF